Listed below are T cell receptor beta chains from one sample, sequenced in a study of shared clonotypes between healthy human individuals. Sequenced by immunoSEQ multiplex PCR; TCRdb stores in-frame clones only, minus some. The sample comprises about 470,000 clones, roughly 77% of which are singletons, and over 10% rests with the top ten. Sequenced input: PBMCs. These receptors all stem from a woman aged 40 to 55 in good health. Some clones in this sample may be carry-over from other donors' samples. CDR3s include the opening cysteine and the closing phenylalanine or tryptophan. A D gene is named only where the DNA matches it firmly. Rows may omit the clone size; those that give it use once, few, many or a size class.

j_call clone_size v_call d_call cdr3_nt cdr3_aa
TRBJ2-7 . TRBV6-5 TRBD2 TGTGCCAGCGCCCCCGGGGGGTCCTGGTACGAGCAGTACTTC CASAPGGSWYEQYF
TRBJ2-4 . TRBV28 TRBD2 TGTGCCAGCAGTACCCCCGGGACTAGCGGGATGAGAAACATTCAGTACTTC CASSTPGTSGMRNIQYF
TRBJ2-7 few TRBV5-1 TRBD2 TGCGCCAGCAGCAGCATAGCGGGGACCTACGAGCAGTACTTC CASSSIAGTYEQYF
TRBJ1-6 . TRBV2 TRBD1 TGTGCCAGCAGTTTATATACAGGGGATAATTCACCCCTCCACTTT CASSLYTGDNSPLHF
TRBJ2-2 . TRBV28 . TGTGCCAGCACGAGCAGGGCCCAACTCTACACCGGGGAGCTGTTTTTT CASTSRAQLYTGELFF
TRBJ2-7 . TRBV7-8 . TGTGCCAGCAGCTTAGAGGGCAGATATTTTCAACTTGGACCCTACGAGCAGTACTTC CASSLEGRYFQLGPYEQYF
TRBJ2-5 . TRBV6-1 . TGTGCCAGCAGGAGGGGCTCCTACGGGACCCAGTACTTC CASRRGSYGTQYF
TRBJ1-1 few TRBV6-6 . TGTGCCAGCACCCCCAACGGGGTCCTGAACACTGAAGCTTTCTTT CASTPNGVLNTEAFF
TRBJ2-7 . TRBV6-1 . TGTGCCAACCCGGGACAAATCACCATCTACGAGCAGTACTTC CANPGQITIYEQYF
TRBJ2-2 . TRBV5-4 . TGTGCCAGCAGCCCCCCCAGGGACCCGAACACCGGGGAGCTGTTTTTT CASSPPRDPNTGELFF
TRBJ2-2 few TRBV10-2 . TGCGCCAGCAAGAAGGACACCAACACCGGGGAGCTGTTTTTT CASKKDTNTGELFF
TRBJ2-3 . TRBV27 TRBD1 TGTGCCAGCAAGTGGACAGGGGGCGCGGATACGCAGTATTTT CASKWTGGADTQYF
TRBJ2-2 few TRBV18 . TGTGCCAGCTCACCACTCACCGGGGAGCTGTTTTTT CASSPLTGELFF
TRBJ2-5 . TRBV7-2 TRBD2 TGTGCCAGCAGCTTGGGACTAGCGGGAGGAGAGACCCAGTACTTC CASSLGLAGGETQYF
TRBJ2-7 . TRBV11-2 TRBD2 TGTGCCAGCAGCTTCAGTAAAGCGGGAGGATCCCGAGGCTCCTACGAGCAGTACTTC CASSFSKAGGSRGSYEQYF
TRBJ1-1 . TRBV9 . TGTGCCAGCAGCGTAACTGGCAAGAACACTGAAGCTTTCTTT CASSVTGKNTEAFF
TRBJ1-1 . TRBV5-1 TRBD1 TGCGCCAGCAGCGGGACAGGGGGCCAGCTCACTGAAGCTTTCTTT CASSGTGGQLTEAFF
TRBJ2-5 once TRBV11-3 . TGTGCCAGCAGCTTAGATAGGAGCGTGGAGACCCAGTACTTC CASSLDRSVETQYF
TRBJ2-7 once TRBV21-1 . TGTGCCAGCAGCAAAGTAGACAGGGCCAGGGAGCAGTACTTC CASSKVDRAREQYF
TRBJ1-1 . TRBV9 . TGTGCCAGCAGCGTAGTTCCGGGGACCACTGAAGCTTTCTTT CASSVVPGTTEAFF
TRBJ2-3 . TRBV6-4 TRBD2 TGTGCCAGCAGTCCGACCGGGACTAGCTTCTCAGATACGCAGTATTTT CASSPTGTSFSDTQYF
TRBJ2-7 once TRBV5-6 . TGTGCCAGCAGCTCCCGGGCTGGGTACGCGCAGTACTTC CASSSRAGYAQYF
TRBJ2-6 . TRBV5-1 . TGCGCCAGCAGCCGTAGCGGCTCTGGGGCCAACGTCCTGACTTTC CASSRSGSGANVLTF
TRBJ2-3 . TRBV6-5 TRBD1 TGTGCCAGCAGTTACCGGGGACAGAGCACAGATACGCAGTATTTT CASSYRGQSTDTQYF
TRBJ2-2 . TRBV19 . TGTGCCAGTAGTATAACGACAAACACCGGGGAGCTGTTTTTT CASSITTNTGELFF
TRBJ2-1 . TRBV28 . TGTGCCAGCAGTTTACCATCCAGATACAATGAGCAGTTCTTC CASSLPSRYNEQFF
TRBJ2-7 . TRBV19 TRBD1 TGTGCCAGTAGTACCGCCCCCGCGGGGACAGGGGTGCGGGAGCAGTACTTC CASSTAPAGTGVREQYF
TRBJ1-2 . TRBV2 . TGTGCCAGCAACAGGGAAGACTATGGCTACACCTTC CASNREDYGYTF
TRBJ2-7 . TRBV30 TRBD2 TGTGCCTGGAGTTCCCCCACTAGCGGGAGTCGAGGCGAGCAGTACTTC CAWSSPTSGSRGEQYF
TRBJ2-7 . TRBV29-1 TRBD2 TGCAGCGTTGGTCCGGGGGGAGACCACGAGCAGTACTTC CSVGPGGDHEQYF
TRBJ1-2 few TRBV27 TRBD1 TGTGCCAGCAGGAAGACAGGGGCGGGTTCCTATGGCTACACCTTC CASRKTGAGSYGYTF
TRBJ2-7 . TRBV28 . TGTGCCAGCAGTTCGACAGGCCGGATCTACGAGCAGTACTTC CASSSTGRIYEQYF
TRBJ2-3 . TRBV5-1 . TGCGCCAGCAGCTTGGTCCTGGGCAGCTCAGATACGCAGTATTTT CASSLVLGSSDTQYF
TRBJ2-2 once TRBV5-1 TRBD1 TGCGCCAGCAGCTTTCTCCCCACAGGGGCCGGGGAGCTGTTTTTT CASSFLPTGAGELFF
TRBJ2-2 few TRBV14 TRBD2 TGTGCCAGCAGCCGCCGACTAGCGGGAGGGAACACCGGGGAGCTGTTTTTT CASSRRLAGGNTGELFF
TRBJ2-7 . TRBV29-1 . TGCAGCGTTCCTAGCCTAAACTCCTACGAGCAGTACTTC CSVPSLNSYEQYF
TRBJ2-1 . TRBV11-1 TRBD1 TGTGCCAGCAGCTTCAGGGGGCCGGGCGGGCGGTGGGATGAGCAGTTCTTC CASSFRGPGGRWDEQFF
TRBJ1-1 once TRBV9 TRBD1 TGTGCCAGCAGCGTCACCCGGGACAGGGTTACTGAAGCTTTCTTT CASSVTRDRVTEAFF
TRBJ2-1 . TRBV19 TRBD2 TGTGCCAGTAGTATCGGGCTAGCGGGCTACAATGAGCAGTTCTTC CASSIGLAGYNEQFF
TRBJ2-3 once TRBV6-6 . TGTGCCAGCAGTAGCCAGCCCTCCACAGATACGCAGTATTTT CASSSQPSTDTQYF
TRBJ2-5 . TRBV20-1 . TGCAGTCCCCACAGGCAAGAGACCCAGTACTTC CSPHRQETQYF
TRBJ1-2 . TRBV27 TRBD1 TGTGCCAGCAGTTTATCGGGACAGGGCTATGGCTACACCTTC CASSLSGQGYGYTF
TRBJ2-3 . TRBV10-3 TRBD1 TGTGCCATCAGTGACCCTGGACAGGAGACAGATACGCAGTATTTT CAISDPGQETDTQYF